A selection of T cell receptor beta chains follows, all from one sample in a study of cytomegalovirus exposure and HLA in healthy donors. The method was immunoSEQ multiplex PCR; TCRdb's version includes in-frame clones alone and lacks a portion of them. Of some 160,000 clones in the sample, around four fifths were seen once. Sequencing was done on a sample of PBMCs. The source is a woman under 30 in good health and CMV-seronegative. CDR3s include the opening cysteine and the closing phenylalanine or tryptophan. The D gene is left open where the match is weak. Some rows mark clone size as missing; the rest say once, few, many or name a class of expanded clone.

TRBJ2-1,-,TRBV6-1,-,TGTGCCAGCAGTGAAGGCCCGGGAAGGGCTCACAATGAGCAGTTCTTC,CASSEGPGRAHNEQFF
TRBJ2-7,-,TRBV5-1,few,TGCGCCAGCAGCCAACAGGGTTGGGCCTACGAGCAGTACTTC,CASSQQGWAYEQYF
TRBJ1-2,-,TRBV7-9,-,TGTGCCAGCACCCTCACAGGGAATGGTGGCTACACCTTC,CASTLTGNGGYTF
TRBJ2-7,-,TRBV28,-,TGTGCCAGCAGTTTGTCCGAAGCACTGAGCTCCTACGAGCAGTACTTC,CASSLSEALSSYEQYF
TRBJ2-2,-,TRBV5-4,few,TGTGCCAGCAGCTTGGGAGGCAGCGGGGAGCTGTTTTTT,CASSLGGSGELFF
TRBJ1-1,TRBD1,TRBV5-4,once,TGTGCCAGCAGCTTGGACGTGGACAGGCGGATCTTT,CASSLDVDRRIF
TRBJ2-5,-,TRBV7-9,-,TGTGCCAGCAGCTCCAACTTCAAGGCCGGAGGGACCCAGTACTTC,CASSSNFKAGGTQYF
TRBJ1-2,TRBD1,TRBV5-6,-,TGTGCCAGCAGCACCCGGGCAGGGGGAAGGTCGGGCTACACCTTC,CASSTRAGGRSGYTF
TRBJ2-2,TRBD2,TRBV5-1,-,TGCGCCAGCAGCTGGGCTAGCGGCGGAACCGGGGAGCTGTTTTTT,CASSWASGGTGELFF
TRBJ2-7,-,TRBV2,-,TGTGCCAGCAGTCTACTTCGGAAGGGAGCCTACGAGCAGTACTTC,CASSLLRKGAYEQYF
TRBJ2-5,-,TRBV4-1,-,TGCGCCAGCAGCCAAGATTGGGGCAGCCAAGAGACCCAGTACTTC,CASSQDWGSQETQYF
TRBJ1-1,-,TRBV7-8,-,TGTGCCAGCAGTACAACAGGGAACACTGAAGCTTTCTTT,CASSTTGNTEAFF
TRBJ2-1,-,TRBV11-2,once,TGTGCCAGCAGGGGCGGGCCTAGCTCCTACAATGAGCAGTTCTTC,CASRGGPSSYNEQFF
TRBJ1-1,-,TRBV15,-,TGTGCCACCAGCAGAGGACCGATGGGCTCCGGAGCTTTCTTT,CATSRGPMGSGAFF
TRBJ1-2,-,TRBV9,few,TGTGCCAGCAGCGGGACAGCCGGGTATGGCTACACCTTC,CASSGTAGYGYTF
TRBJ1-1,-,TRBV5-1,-,TGCGCCAGCAGCTTGGTGGACAAGAACACTGAAGCTTTCTTT,CASSLVDKNTEAFF
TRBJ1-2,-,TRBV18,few,TGTGCCAGCTCACCCGACAGAAACTATGGCTACACCTTC,CASSPDRNYGYTF
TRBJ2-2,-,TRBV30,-,TGTGCCTGGAGTGTGGGCAACACCGGGGAGCTGTTTTTT,CAWSVGNTGELFF
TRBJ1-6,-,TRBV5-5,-,TGTGCCAGCAGCTTAATATCCAATTCACCCCTCCACTTT,CASSLISNSPLHF
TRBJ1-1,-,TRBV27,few,TGTGCCAGCAGTCCCCTTACCCGACTATCGAGGAACACTGAAGCTTTCTTT,CASSPLTRLSRNTEAFF
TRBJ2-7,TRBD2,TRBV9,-,TGTGCCAGCACCAAACCTATCATGACTAGCGTCGCGTACGAGCAGTACTTC,CASTKPIMTSVAYEQYF
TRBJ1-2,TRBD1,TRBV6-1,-,TGTGCCAGCAGTGGCCAACATAGGGGGACAGGGTACTATGGCTACACCTTC,CASSGQHRGTGYYGYTF
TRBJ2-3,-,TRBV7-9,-,TGTGCCAGCAGCCACCCGACAGGAACAAGCACAGATACGCAGTATTTT,CASSHPTGTSTDTQYF
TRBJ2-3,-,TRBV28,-,TGTGCCAGCAGTTCCCCTAGCACAGATACGCAGTATTTT,CASSSPSTDTQYF
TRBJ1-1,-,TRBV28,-,TGTGCCAGCAGTTTATCGGGGTCCACTGAAGCTTTCTTT,CASSLSGSTEAFF
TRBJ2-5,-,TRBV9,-,TGTGCCAGCAGCCCCCGCACCGGACCGGCAGGGGAGACCCAGTACTTC,CASSPRTGPAGETQYF
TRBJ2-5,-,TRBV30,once,TGTGCCTGGGGCCGAGAGACCCAGTACTTC,CAWGRETQYF